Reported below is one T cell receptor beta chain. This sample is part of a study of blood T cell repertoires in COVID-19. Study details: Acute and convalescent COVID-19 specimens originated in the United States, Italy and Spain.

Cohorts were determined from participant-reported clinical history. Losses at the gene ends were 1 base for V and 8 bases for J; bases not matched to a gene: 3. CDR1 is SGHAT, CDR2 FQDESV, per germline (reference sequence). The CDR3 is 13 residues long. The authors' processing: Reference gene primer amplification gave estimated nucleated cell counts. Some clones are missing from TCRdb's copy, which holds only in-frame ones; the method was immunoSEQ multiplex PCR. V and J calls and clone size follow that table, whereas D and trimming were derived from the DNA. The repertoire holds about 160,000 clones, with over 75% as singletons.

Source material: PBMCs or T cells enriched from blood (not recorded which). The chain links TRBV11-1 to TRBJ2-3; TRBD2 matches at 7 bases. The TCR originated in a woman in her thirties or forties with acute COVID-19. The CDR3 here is CASSLERDLTQYF. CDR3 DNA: TGTGCCAGCAGCTTAGAGCGGGACCTTACGCAGTATTTT.